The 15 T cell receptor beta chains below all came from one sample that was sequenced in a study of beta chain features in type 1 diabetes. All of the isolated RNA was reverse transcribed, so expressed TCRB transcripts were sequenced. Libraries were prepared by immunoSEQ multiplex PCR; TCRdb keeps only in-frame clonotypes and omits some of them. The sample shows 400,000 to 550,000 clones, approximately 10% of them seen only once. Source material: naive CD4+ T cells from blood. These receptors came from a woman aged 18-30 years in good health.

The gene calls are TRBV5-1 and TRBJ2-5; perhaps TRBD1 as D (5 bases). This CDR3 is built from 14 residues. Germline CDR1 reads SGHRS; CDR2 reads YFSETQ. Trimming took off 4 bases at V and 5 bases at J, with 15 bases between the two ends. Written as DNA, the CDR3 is TGCGCCAGCAGCCGGCGGCCAGGGAAGGAGACCCAGTACTTC. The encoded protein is CASSRRPGKETQYF.

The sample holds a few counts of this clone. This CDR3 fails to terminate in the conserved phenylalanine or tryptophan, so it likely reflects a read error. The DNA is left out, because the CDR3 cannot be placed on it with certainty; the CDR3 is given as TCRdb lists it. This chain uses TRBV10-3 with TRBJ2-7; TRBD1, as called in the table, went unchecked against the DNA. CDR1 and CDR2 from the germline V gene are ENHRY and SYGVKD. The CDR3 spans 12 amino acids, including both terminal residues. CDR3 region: CAISRDSYRVNI.

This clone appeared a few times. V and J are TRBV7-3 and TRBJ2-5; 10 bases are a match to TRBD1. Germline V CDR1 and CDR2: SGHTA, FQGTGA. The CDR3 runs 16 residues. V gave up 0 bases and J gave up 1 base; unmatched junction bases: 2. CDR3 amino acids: CASSLTGTGAQETQYF. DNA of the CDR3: TGTGCCAGCAGCTTAACCGGGACAGGGGCCCAAGAGACCCAGTACTTC. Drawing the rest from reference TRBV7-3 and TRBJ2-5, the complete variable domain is GAGVSQTPSNKVTEKGKYVELRCDPISGHTALYWYRQSLGQGPEFLIYFQGTGAADDSGLPNDRFFAVRPEGSVSTLKIQRTERGDSAVYLCASSLTGTGAQETQYFGPGTRLLVL.

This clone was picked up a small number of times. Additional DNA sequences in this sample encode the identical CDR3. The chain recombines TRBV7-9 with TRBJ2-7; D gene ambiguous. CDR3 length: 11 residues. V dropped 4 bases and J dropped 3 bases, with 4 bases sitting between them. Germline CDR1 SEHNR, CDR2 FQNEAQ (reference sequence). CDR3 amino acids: CASSSFYEQYF. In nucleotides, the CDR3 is TGTGCCAGCAGCTCATTCTACGAGCAGTACTTC.

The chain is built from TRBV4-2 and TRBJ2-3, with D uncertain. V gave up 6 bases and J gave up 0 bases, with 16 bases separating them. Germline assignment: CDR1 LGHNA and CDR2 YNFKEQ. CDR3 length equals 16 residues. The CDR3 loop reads CASSPTRFSSTDTQYF. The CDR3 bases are TGTGCCAGCAGTCCCACCCGATTCTCTAGCACAGATACGCAGTATTTT.

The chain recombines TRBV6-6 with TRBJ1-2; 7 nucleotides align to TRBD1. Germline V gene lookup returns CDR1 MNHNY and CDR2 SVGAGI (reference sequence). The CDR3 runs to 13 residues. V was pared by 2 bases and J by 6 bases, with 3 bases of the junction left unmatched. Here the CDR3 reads CASSYGTEDGYTF. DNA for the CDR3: TGTGCCAGCAGTTACGGGACAGAAGATGGCTACACCTTC.

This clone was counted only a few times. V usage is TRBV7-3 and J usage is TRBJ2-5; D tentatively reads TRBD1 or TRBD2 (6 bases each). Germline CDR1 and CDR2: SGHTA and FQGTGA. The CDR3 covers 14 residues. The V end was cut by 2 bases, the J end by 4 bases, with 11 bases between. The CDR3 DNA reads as TGTGCCAGCAGCTTAGGGGGGCCCAGAGAGACCCAGTACTTC. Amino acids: CASSLGGPRETQYF.

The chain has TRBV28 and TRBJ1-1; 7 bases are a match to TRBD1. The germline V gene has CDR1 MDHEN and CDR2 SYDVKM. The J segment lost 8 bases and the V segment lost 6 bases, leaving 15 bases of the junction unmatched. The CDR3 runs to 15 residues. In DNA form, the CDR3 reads TGTGCCAGCAGGCCCACAGGGGCAGGGCGTATAGAAGCTTTCTTT. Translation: CASRPTGAGRIEAFF.

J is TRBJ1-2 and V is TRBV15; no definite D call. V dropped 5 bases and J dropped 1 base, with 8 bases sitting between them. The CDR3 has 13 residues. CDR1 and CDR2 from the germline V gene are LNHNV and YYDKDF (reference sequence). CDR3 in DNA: TGTGCCACCAGCCCTGACCTTAACTATGGCTACACCTTC. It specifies CATSPDLNYGYTF.

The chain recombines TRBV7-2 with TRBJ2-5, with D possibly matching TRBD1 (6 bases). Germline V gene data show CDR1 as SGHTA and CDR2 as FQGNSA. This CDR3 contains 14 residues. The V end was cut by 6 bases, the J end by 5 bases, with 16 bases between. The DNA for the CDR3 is TGTGCCAGCAGAGATACAGGGAGCCGGGAGACCCAGTACTTC. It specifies CASRDTGSRETQYF. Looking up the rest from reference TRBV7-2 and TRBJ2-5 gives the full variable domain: GAGVSQSPSNKVTEKGKDVELRCDPISGHTALYWYRQSLGQGLEFLIYFQGNSAPDKSGLPSDRFSAERTGGSVSTLTIQRTQQEDSAVYLCASRDTGSRETQYFGPGTRLLVL.

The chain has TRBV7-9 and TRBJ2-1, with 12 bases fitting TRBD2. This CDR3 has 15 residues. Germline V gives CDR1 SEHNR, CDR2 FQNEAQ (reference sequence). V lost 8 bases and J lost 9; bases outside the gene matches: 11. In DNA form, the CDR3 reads TGTGCCAGCGGGGGCCTAGCGGGAGGGCCGGGTGAGCAGTTCTTC. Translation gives CASGGLAGGPGEQFF.

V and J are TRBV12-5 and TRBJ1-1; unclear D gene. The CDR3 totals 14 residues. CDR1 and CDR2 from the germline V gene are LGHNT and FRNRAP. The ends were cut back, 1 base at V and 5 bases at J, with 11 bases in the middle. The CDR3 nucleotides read TGTGCTAGTGGTTTGGGGGATGATAGAACTGAAGCTTTCTTT. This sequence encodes CASGLGDDRTEAFF.

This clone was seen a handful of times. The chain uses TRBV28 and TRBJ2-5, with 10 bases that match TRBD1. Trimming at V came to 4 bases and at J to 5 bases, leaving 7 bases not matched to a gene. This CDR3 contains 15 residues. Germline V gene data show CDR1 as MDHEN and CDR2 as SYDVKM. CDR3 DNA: TGTGCCAGCAGTTCCGGACAGGGGGGGTTGGAGACCCAGTACTTC. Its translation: CASSSGQGGLETQYF.

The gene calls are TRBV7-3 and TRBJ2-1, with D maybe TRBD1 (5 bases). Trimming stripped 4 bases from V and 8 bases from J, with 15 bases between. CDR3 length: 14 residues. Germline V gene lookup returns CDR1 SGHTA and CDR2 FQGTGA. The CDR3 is CASSSRQGLDEQFF. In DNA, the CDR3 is TGTGCCAGCAGCTCACGTCAGGGCCTCGATGAGCAGTTCTTC.

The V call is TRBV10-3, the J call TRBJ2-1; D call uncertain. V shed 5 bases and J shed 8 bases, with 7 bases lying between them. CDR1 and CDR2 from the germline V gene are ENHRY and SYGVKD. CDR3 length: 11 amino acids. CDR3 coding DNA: TGTGCCATCAGTTCTGGAGATGAGCAGTTCTTC. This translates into CAISSGDEQFF.